This T cell receptor (beta chain) was identified in a study of T cells after yellow fever vaccination (dated by TCRdb to between 2017 and 2020). With regard to the full study: Libraries from fractions with low cell numbers were prepared with the SMART-Seq v4 Ultra Low Input RNA kit. To follow T-cell clones before and after primary and booster YFV17D yellow fever vaccination, bulk TCR alpha and beta repertoires were sequenced over time. Two healthy male donors, one aged 18 to 29 and one aged 30 to 40 years, made up the cohort. Blood was drawn at multiple timepoints before and after primary and secondary immunization, with bulk PBMC replicates and cell subsets isolated.

Study-wide conclusions, independent of this receptor: A small fraction of clonotypes showed up in both the CD4 and CD8 compartments, probably as a result of convergent recombination. The study included only two donors, which limits how far the findings can be generalized. The secondary T-cell response was found to be weaker but faster than the primary response, with a peak reached on day 5 rather than on day 15. Most clones expanded after primary vaccination (almost 97% of CD4 and roughly 90% of CD8) were re-detected after the booster, suggesting that broad memory maintenance occurred. Computational filtering was needed because FACS-sorted repertoires could contain abundant contaminating clonotypes from the bulk population.

TCR cDNA was synthesized by 5'RACE template switching, through which a universal primer site and unique molecular identifiers were introduced. cDNA synthesis was primed from both the TCR alpha and TCR beta constant segments. Libraries were amplified in two PCR steps, with sample barcodes and sequencing adapters added in the second step. Sequencing of the libraries was done on either Illumina HiSeq 2500 (2x100 bp) or NovaSeq (2x150 bp). The authors' analysis ran thus. MIGEC was used to demultiplex reads and collapse the reads into UMI consensus sequences, and MiXCR was used for V(D)J alignment. Clonotypes responding to the vaccine were identified with edgeR on replicate PBMC samples, with the criteria of FDR below 0.01 and a log2 fold change above 5 up to day 15. Each bulk clonotype received a CD4 or CD8 identity based on whether the sequenced CD4 or CD8 repertoire contained that clonotype at higher abundance. The public reads were quality trimmed at Q25 with fastp and then assembled into clones with MiXCR by TCRdb, keeping productive beta chains. All rows with the same CDR3 protein become a single entry with the most common DNA and genes. TCRdb's processing, not the authors' own work, is the source of the V and J calls. This sample holds hundreds of thousands of distinct CDR3 sequences; around an eighth were observed only once. Jointly, the top ten make up roughly an eighth of the sample.

As for this clonotype: Its cognate antigen has yet to be identified. Qualities for individual bases were not recorded, and no much larger clone is one base off.

The treatment or condition tag for this specimen amounts to: live attenuated yellow fever vaccine strain. Two biological replicates of bulk PBMCs were collected at each blood-draw timepoint. PBMCs were isolated from peripheral blood using a standard Ficoll-Paque protocol. RNA was extracted with TriZol from bulk PBMCs, CD4 and CD8 fractions, and dextramer-positive and dextramer-negative fractions. This TCR was sampled from a man aged 25-40 years who received the YFV17D yellow fever vaccine. Sequences were derived from PBMCs, sampled on the day of the yellow fever booster vaccination.

CDR3 region: CASSLPSGSQETQYF. In nucleotides, the sequence is TGTGCCAGCAGCTTGCCTAGCGGGAGCCAAGAGACCCAGTACTTC. Rearrangement joined TRBV7-2 to TRBJ2-5; TRBD2 lines up with 10 middle nucleotides. Trimming leaves V shorter by 3 bases and J shorter by 1 base, with the junction holding 2 bases beyond the gene matches. Taken from cysteine to phenylalanine, the CDR3 has 15 residues. Only the CDR3 DNA is retained, 45 bases long and in frame from the first base. Reading the germline V gene gives CDR1 SGHTA and CDR2 FQGNSA.